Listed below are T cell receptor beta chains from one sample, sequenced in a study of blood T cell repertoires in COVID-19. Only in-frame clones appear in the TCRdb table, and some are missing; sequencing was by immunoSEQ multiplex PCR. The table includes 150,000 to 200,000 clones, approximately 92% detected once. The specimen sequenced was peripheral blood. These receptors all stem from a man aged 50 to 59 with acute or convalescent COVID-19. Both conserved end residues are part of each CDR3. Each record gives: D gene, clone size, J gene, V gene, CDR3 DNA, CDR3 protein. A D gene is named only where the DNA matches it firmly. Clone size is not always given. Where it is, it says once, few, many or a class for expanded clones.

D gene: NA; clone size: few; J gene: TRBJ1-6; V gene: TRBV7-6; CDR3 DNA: TGTGCCAGCAGCTTAGATTTGAGTGGTTCAGGGGATCCTTATAATTCACCCCTCCACTTT; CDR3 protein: CASSLDLSGSGDPYNSPLHF
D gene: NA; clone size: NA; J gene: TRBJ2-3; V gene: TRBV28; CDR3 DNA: TGTGCCGAGAGGGCCAATCCCACAGATACGCAGTATTTT; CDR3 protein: CAERANPTDTQYF
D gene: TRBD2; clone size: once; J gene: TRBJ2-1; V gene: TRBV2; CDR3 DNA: TGTGCCAGCAGACTCACCGGGACTAGCGGGAATGAGCAGTTCTTC; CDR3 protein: CASRLTGTSGNEQFF
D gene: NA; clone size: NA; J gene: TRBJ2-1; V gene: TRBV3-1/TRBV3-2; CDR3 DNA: TGTGCCAGCAGCCAAGAAGTGCGGGATGTTGAGCAGTTCTTC; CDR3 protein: CASSQEVRDVEQFF
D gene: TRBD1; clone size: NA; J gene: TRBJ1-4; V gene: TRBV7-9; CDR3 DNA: TGTGCCAGCAGCTTAGGGGACAGCGAAAAACTGTTTTTT; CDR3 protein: CASSLGDSEKLFF
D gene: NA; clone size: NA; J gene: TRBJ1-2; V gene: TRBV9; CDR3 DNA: TGTGCCAGCAGCGTACGTCCCGGGGATGGCTACACCTTC; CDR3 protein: CASSVRPGDGYTF
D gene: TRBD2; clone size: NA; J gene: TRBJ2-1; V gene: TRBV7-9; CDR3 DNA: TGTGCCAGCAACATAGCGGGAGCGGAGCACAAGGGGCAGTTCTTC; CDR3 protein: CASNIAGAEHKGQFF
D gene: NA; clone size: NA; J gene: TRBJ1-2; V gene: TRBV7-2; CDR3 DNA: TGTGCCAGCAGCTTAGTAGCCACCAATAACTATGGCTACACCTTC; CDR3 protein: CASSLVATNNYGYTF
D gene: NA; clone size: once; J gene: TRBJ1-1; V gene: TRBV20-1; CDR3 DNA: TGCAGTGCTAGTACGCAGGGGAACACTGAAGCTTTCTTT; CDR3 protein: CSASTQGNTEAFF
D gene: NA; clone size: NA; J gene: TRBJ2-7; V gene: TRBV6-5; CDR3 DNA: TGTGCCAGCAGTAATTTGGGGGGTCCCCTCGAGCAGTACTTC; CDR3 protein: CASSNLGGPLEQYF
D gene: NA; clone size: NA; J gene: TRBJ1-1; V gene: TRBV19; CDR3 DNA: TGTGCCAGTAGTATGAACAGGGACACTGAAGCTTTCTTT; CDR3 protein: CASSMNRDTEAFF
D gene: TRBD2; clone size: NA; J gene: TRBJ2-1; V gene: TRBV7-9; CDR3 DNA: TGTGCCAGCAGCTTAGTGGGGAGGGATGAGCAGTTCTTC; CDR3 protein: CASSLVGRDEQFF
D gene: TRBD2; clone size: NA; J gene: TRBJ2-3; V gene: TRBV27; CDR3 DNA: TGTGCCAGCAGTTCAAAGACTAGCGGGTCCGATACGCAGTATTTT; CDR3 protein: CASSSKTSGSDTQYF
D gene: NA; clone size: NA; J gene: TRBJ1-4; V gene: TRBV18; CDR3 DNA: TGTGCCAGCTCTGCACGCCGGGGTGAAAAACTGTTTTTT; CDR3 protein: CASSARRGEKLFF
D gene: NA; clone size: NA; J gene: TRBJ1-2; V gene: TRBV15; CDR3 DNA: TGTGCCACCAGCAGAGATCAGGGAAACTATGGCTACACCTTC; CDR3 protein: CATSRDQGNYGYTF
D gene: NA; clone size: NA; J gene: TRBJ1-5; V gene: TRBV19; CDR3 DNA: TGTGCCAGTAGGAGCAGGGCTAATCAGCCCCAGCATTTT; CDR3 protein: CASRSRANQPQHF
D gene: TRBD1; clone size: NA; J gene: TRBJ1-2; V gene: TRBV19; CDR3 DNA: TGTGCCAGTAGTACGGGACAGGGTGCTTATGGCTACACCTTC; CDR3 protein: CASSTGQGAYGYTF